The 23 T cell receptor beta chains listed next were all sequenced from one sample in a study of OX40 agonist ivuxolimab in advanced cancers. Libraries were prepared by immunoSEQ multiplex PCR; TCRdb keeps only in-frame clonotypes and omits some of them. The repertoire holds roughly 87,000 clones, with just over 90% as singletons. The specimen was CD4+ or CD8+ T cells sorted from blood, collected in a trial of the OX40 agonist ivuxolimab. Receptor source: an adult with an advanced solid tumor such as melanoma, head and neck, liver or kidney cancer.

V and J are TRBV13 and TRBJ1-1, with a possible D match to TRBD1 (5 bases). The CDR3 consists of 14 residues. Trimming took 6 bases from V and 3 from J, leaving 14 bases between them. The V gene's germline CDR1 is PRHDT and CDR2 FYEKMQ (reference sequence). CDR3 nucleotide sequence: TGTGCCAGCAGTCTTAATAGGGGTGACACTGAAGCTTTCTTT. It translates to CASSLNRGDTEAFF.

The rearrangement uses TRBV28 and TRBJ1-1, with D possibly matching TRBD1 (5 bases). This CDR3 spans 15 amino acids. V shed 5 bases and J shed 6 bases, with 19 bases lying between them. CDR1 is MDHEN and CDR2 is SYDVKM in the germline V gene. The CDR3 nucleotides are TGTGCCAGCAGTCAGGGAGGCCATCTGTTGGCTGAAGCTTTCTTT. It translates to CASSQGGHLLAEAFF.

This chain links TRBV6-5 with TRBJ1-2; D gene uncertain. V lost 8 bases and J 4 bases, leaving 11 bases between the germline ends. The V gene's germline CDR1 is MNHEY and CDR2 SVGAGI. This CDR3 is built from 12 residues. CDR3 nucleotides: TGTGCCAGCTGGGAGTTCACCTATGGCTACACCTTC. Protein sequence: CASWEFTYGYTF.

The J gene is TRBJ1-1, the V gene TRBV19, with D unresolved. The CDR3 runs 13 residues. V dropped 4 bases and J dropped 0 bases, with 6 bases sitting between them. Per germline, CDR1 LNHDA and CDR2 SQIVND (reference sequence). The CDR3 DNA reads as TGTGCCAGTAGTACTAAAATGAACACTGAAGCTTTCTTT. It encodes CASSTKMNTEAFF.

The V gene is TRBV19, the J gene TRBJ2-7; D perhaps matches TRBD1 (5 bases). This CDR3 comprises 13 residues. The ends were cut back, 7 bases at V and 2 bases at J, with 12 bases in the middle. Germline V gene lookup returns CDR1 LNHDA and CDR2 SQIVND (reference sequence). The CDR3 DNA reads as TGTGCCAGTATCGGGCAGGGCACCTACGAGCAGTACTTC. As protein: CASIGQGTYEQYF.

This sequence joins TRBV4-2 and TRBJ2-3; TRBD2 is a possible D gene (6 bases). With 3 bases removed from V and 0 bases from J, the gap between germline ends came to 10 bases. CDR3 size: 15 residues. Germline CDR1 LGHNA, CDR2 YNFKEQ. In DNA, the CDR3 is TGTGCCAGCAGCCAGCGGGGTGCTAGCACAGATACGCAGTATTTT. Translated, it gives CASSQRGASTDTQYF.

The CDR3 region is CASSSRGPEATNEKLFF. The CDR3 region has the DNA TGTGCCAGCAGTTCCAGGGGCCCAGAGGCAACTAATGAAAAACTGTTTTTT. V usage is TRBV28 and J usage is TRBJ1-4; tentative D call: TRBD1 (6 bases). Germline V lookup: CDR1 MDHEN, CDR2 SYDVKM. This CDR3 spans 17 amino acids. V was trimmed by 4 bases and J by 0 bases, leaving 15 bases between them.

The chain carries TRBV7-2 and TRBJ1-2, with D perhaps matching TRBD1 (5 bases). Per the germline V gene, CDR1 is SGHTA and CDR2 is FQGNSA. Trimming cost V 5 bases and J 1 base, with 8 bases left between them. The CDR3 totals 13 residues. In DNA, the CDR3 is TGTGCCAGCAGCCCGGACAATAACTATGGCTACACCTTC. Protein sequence: CASSPDNNYGYTF.

V usage is TRBV2 and J usage is TRBJ2-2; 7 bases match TRBD1. Unmatched junction bases numbered 7, after V lost 4 bases and J lost 5 bases. Per germline, CDR1 SNHLY and CDR2 FYNNEI. CDR3 length: 15 amino acids. CDR3 DNA: TGTGCCAGCAGTGGGAGACAGGGCCGAACCGGGGAGCTGTTTTTT. This gives the protein CASSGRQGRTGELFF.

The chain couples TRBV6-5 to TRBJ1-2, with 7 bases identical to TRBD1. Germline V CDR1 and CDR2: MNHEY, SVGAGI. This CDR3 has 14 amino acids. V lost 0 bases and J lost 2; bases outside the gene matches: 0. In DNA, the CDR3 is TGTGCCAGCAGTTACTCGACAGGGAACTATGGCTACACCTTC. Its translation: CASSYSTGNYGYTF.

The J gene is TRBJ1-5, the V gene TRBV19, with TRBD1 matching over 12 bases. V lost 3 bases, J lost 0 bases, and 6 bases stayed unmatched. CDR1 is LNHDA, CDR2 SQIVND, per germline (reference sequence). The CDR3 is 18 amino acids. The CDR3 DNA reads as TGTGCCAGTAGTATTTCCGGGACAGGGGGCTATAGCAATCAGCCCCAGCATTTT. Protein sequence: CASSISGTGGYSNQPQHF.

The CDR3 DNA reads as TGTGCCAGCTCACACACGACAGGCGGAGAAAACACCATATATTTT. Amino acid sequence: CASSHTTGGENTIYF. The V and J genes are TRBV18 and TRBJ1-3, with TRBD1 as a possible D gene (6 bases). The CDR3 has 15 residues. With 4 bases removed from V and 6 bases from J, the gap between germline ends came to 16 bases. Germline V lookup: CDR1 KGHSH, CDR2 LQKENI. Looking up the rest from reference TRBV18 and TRBJ1-3 gives the full variable domain: NAGVMQNPRHLVRRRGQEARLRCSPMKGHSHVYWYRQLPEEGLKFMVYLQKENIIDESGMPKERFSAEFPKEGPSILRIQQVVRGDSAAYFCASSHTTGGENTIYFGEGSWLTVV.

The chain uses TRBV18 and TRBJ1-1; no firm D call. Germline assignment: CDR1 KGHSH and CDR2 LQKENI. The germline V and J ends were trimmed by 0 bases and 7 bases, with 9 bases remaining between them. The CDR3 runs 13 residues. CDR3 region: CASSPPLRGEAFF. The CDR3 bases are TGTGCCAGCTCACCACCCTTACGGGGTGAAGCTTTCTTT.

The CDR3: CASGLGTTVFYRLDTQYF. CDR3 in DNA: TGTGCTAGTGGTTTGGGGACAACAGTCTTTTATCGTCTAGATACGCAGTATTTT. This chain links TRBV12-5 with TRBJ2-3; D possibly corresponds to TRBD1 (5 bases). Germline V gene lookup returns CDR1 LGHNT and CDR2 FRNRAP. The CDR3 runs 18 residues. V was clipped by 1 base and J by 5 bases, with 22 bases between them.

V and J are TRBV7-8 and TRBJ1-3; D remains ambiguous. V lost 5 bases and J 0 bases, leaving 8 bases between the germline ends. The CDR3 is 14 amino acids. CDR1 is SGHVS and CDR2 is FQNEAQ in the germline V gene. For the CDR3, the DNA is TGTGCCAGCAGCCCGATAAACTCTGGAAACACCATATATTTT. Translated: CASSPINSGNTIYF. Supplemented by reference TRBV7-8 and TRBJ1-3, the full variable domain reads GAGVSQSPRYKVAKRGQDVALRCDPISGHVSLFWYQQALGQGPEFLTYFQNEAQLDKSGLPSDRFFAERPEGSVSTLKIQRTQQEDSAVYLCASSPINSGNTIYFGEGSWLTVV.

The chain is built from TRBV28 and TRBJ2-3; TRBD2 matches at 10 bases. Germline V gene sequence: CDR1 MDHEN, CDR2 SYDVKM. The CDR3 runs 14 residues. V trimming: 6 bases; J trimming: 6 bases; junction bases outside the gene matches: 6. The CDR3, as DNA: TGTGCCAGCAGCGTAGCGGGAGGAGTTGATACGCAGTATTTT. It codes for CASSVAGGVDTQYF.

This clone was observed once. This chain uses TRBV10-3 with TRBJ2-1; tentatively, D is TRBD1 (5 bases). With 4 bases removed from V and 7 bases from J, the gap between germline ends came to 11 bases. The CDR3 spans 13 residues. Germline V lookup: CDR1 ENHRY, CDR2 SYGVKD. The CDR3 sequence: CAISAGSVNEQFF. The CDR3 DNA reads as TGTGCCATCAGTGCAGGGTCGGTTAATGAGCAGTTCTTC.

CDR3 nucleotides: TGTGCCAGCTCACCTTCGAAGTTACCAATTCAGCCCCAGCATTTT. As protein: CASSPSKLPIQPQHF. The chain joins TRBV18 to TRBJ1-5; D unclear. Deletions cut 3 bases from V and 6 bases from J, with 15 bases between. The CDR3 is made up of 15 amino acids. CDR1 KGHSH and CDR2 LQKENI come from the germline V gene.

The CDR3 protein is CASSPGLSSYEQYF. CDR3 DNA sequence: TGTGCCAGCAGCCCGGGACTGAGCTCCTACGAGCAGTACTTC. The V call is TRBV6-6, the J call TRBJ2-7; D is possibly TRBD2 (6 bases). The length of the CDR3 is 14 residues. Germline-derived CDR1 and CDR2 are MNHNY and SVGAGI (reference sequence). The ends were cut back, 6 bases at V and 0 bases at J, with 12 bases in the middle.

CDR3: CASNTGTSGRARETQYF. The CDR3 bases are TGCGCCAGCAATACCGGGACTAGCGGGAGGGCCCGAGAGACCCAGTACTTC. This sequence joins TRBV5-1 and TRBJ2-5; 16 positions match TRBD2. From germline, CDR1 is SGHRS and CDR2 YFSETQ. The CDR3 contains 17 residues. J gave up 4 bases and V 6 bases, and 9 bases lay outside the gene matches.

The chain has TRBV9 and TRBJ1-5, with D uncertain. The CDR3 contains 14 residues. CDR1 SGDLS and CDR2 YYNGEE come from the germline V gene. Trimming took 4 bases from V and 6 from J, leaving 14 bases between them. CDR3 nucleotides: TGTGCCAGCAGCAAGGGCCAAGCGGGTCAGCCCCAGCATTTT. Translation: CASSKGQAGQPQHF.

This chain links TRBV4-3 with TRBJ2-7; 7 nucleotides align to TRBD2. The length of the CDR3 is 14 residues. The V segment lost 1 base and the J segment 1 base; nucleotides outside the gene matches: 1. CDR1 and CDR2 from the germline V gene are LGHNA and YSLEER. CDR3 DNA: TGCGCCAGCAGCCAAGGGGAGGGTTCCTACGAGCAGTACTTC. This encodes CASSQGEGSYEQYF.

The chain couples TRBV5-1 to TRBJ2-3, with D possibly matching TRBD2 (5 bases). V was trimmed by 0 bases and J by 4 bases, leaving 6 bases between them. Germline loops: CDR1 SGHRS, CDR2 YFSETQ. This CDR3 spans 13 amino acids. CDR3 sequence: CASSLDSADTQYF. CDR3 coding DNA: TGCGCCAGCAGCTTGGATAGCGCAGATACGCAGTATTTT.